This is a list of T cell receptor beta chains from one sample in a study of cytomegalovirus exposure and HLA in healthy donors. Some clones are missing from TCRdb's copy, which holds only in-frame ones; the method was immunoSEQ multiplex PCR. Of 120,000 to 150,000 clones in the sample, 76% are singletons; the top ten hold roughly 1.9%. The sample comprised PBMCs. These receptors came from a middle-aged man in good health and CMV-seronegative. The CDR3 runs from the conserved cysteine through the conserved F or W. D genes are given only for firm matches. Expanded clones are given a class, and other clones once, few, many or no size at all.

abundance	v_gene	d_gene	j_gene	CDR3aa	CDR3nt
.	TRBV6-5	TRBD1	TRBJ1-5	CASSFGGQGSNQPQHF	TGTGCCAGCAGTTTTGGGGGACAGGGAAGCAATCAGCCCCAGCATTTT
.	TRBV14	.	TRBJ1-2	CASSQARRGYTF	TGTGCCAGCAGCCAAGCTCGGAGGGGCTACACCTTC
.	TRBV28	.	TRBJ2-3	CASRVRGVLDTQYF	TGTGCCAGCAGGGTCAGGGGGGTATTGGATACGCAGTATTTT
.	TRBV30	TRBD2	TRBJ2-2	CAWSVYPSVAGGPEHRGAVF	TGTGCCTGGAGTGTATATCCTTCGGTAGCGGGAGGCCCGGAACACCGGGGAGCTGTTTTT
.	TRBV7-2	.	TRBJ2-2	CASSPPSPARTGELFF	TGTGCCAGCAGCCCGCCAAGTCCAGCGCGCACCGGGGAGCTGTTTTTT
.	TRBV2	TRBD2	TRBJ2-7	CASKSSSGGYEQYF	TGTGCCAGCAAGTCATCTAGCGGGGGGTACGAGCAGTACTTC
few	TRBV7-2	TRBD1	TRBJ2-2	CASSLDRGNTGELFF	TGTGCCAGCAGCTTAGACAGGGGGAACACCGGGGAGCTGTTTTTT
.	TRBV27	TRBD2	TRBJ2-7	CARGFAREAYEQYF	TGTGCCAGAGGGTTTGCGCGGGAGGCCTACGAGCAGTACTTC
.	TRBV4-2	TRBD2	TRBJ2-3	CASSQSSGGSTDTQYF	TGTGCCAGCAGCCAGTCCAGCGGGGGAAGCACAGATACGCAGTATTTT
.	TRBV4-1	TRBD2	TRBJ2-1	CASSLRVAGGENEQFF	TGCGCCAGCAGCCTAAGGGTGGCGGGAGGGGAGAATGAGCAGTTCTTC
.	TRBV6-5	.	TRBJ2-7	CASSYPGQAEQYF	TGTGCCAGCAGTTACCCTGGGCAGGCCGAGCAGTACTTC
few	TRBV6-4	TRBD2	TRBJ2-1	CASSESGGGRREQFF	TGTGCCAGCAGTGAGAGCGGGGGGGGACGTCGTGAGCAGTTCTTC
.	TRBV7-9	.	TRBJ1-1	CSSTLGNPLGGNTEAFF	TGTTCCAGCACCCTTGGAAATCCTTTGGGGGGTAACACTGAAGCTTTCTTT
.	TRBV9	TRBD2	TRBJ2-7	CASSVLSLAGKNEQYF	TGTGCCAGCAGCGTACTCTCTCTAGCGGGAAAAAACGAGCAGTACTTC
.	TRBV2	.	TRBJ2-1	CASRPDPGEQFF	TGTGCCAGCAGGCCCGACCCGGGTGAGCAGTTCTTC
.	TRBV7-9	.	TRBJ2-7	CASSLSGGGYEQYF	TGTGCCAGCAGCTTGAGCGGTGGAGGCTACGAGCAGTACTTC
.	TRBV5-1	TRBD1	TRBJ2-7	CASSSGQSGEQYF	TGCGCCAGCAGCTCGGGACAGTCCGGCGAGCAGTACTTC
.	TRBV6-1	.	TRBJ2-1	CASSARDSHVGEQFF	TGTGCCAGCAGTGCCCGGGACTCCCACGTAGGCGAGCAGTTCTTC
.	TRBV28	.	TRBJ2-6	CASSFRDGANVLTF	TGTGCCAGCAGTTTCCGAGATGGGGCCAACGTCCTGACTTTC
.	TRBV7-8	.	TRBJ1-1	CASSRNGLLTWWDTEAFF	TGTGCCAGCAGCCGGAATGGACTCCTTACATGGTGGGACACTGAAGCTTTCTTT
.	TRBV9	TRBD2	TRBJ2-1	CASSPRGLAGANEQFF	TGTGCCAGCAGCCCGCGAGGGCTAGCGGGAGCGAATGAGCAGTTCTTC
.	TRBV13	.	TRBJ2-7	CASSPRLAGSSYEQYF	TGTGCCAGCAGCCCCCGTTTGGCGGGGAGCTCCTACGAGCAGTACTTC
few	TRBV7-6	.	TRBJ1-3	CASSTGEGNTIYF	TGTGCCAGCAGCACGGGGGAGGGAAACACCATATATTTT
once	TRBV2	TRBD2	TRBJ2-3	CASAGLAGADTQYF	TGTGCCAGCGCGGGACTAGCGGGAGCAGATACGCAGTATTTT
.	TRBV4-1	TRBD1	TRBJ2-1	CASSHPDRDLRYNEQFF	TGCGCCAGCAGCCATCCCGACAGGGACCTCCGATACAATGAGCAGTTCTTC
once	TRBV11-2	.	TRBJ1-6	CASSFGQGNSPLHF	TGTGCCAGCAGCTTCGGTCAGGGAAATTCACCCCTCCACTTT
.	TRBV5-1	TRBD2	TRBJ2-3	CASRRTSGGPDTQYF	TGCGCCAGCAGACGGACTAGCGGGGGGCCAGATACGCAGTATTTT
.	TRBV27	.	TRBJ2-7	CASSPPPPGALSEQYF	TGTGCCAGCAGTCCCCCGCCCCCAGGGGCCCTCTCCGAGCAGTACTTC